The rows below give T cell receptor beta chains drawn from one sample of a study of identifying expanded T cells in peripheral blood. Data came from immunoSEQ multiplex PCR; TCRdb stores just in-frame clones and leaves some out. Of around 84,000 clones listed, roughly 89% were seen once; the top ten hold roughly 7.3%. The sample comprised blood. Receptor source: a person aged 18 to 70 in good health. Both conserved end residues are trimmed from each CDR3. D genes are given only for firm matches.

TRBJ1-1	TRBD1	TRBV9	ASSVGQGAGTEAF
TRBJ1-1	TRBD1	TRBV9	ASSAMDRGLRTEAF
TRBJ1-1	TRBD1	TRBV29-1	SVGQQGAGTEAF
TRBJ2-3	TRBD2	TRBV6-6	ASSYSGGSTDTQY
TRBJ1-5	.	TRBV6-1	ASSGEANSNQPQH
TRBJ2-7	.	TRBV10-1	ASSESGREAPYEQY
TRBJ1-2	TRBD1	TRBV5-1	ASSTGQEFGYT
TRBJ1-2	.	TRBV29-1	SVGLTENPTFVGYT
TRBJ1-1	TRBD1	TRBV11-2	ASSLTGEYHTEAF
TRBJ1-1	.	TRBV19	ASSKIQGTEAF
TRBJ2-2	TRBD1	TRBV5-1	ASSLRGQGVDTGELF
TRBJ1-2	.	TRBV2	ASSPLPGNYGYT
TRBJ2-1	TRBD1	TRBV6-1	ASSGEGQGYNEQF
TRBJ1-5	.	TRBV7-9	ASSRSTGINQPQH
TRBJ1-4	.	TRBV5-4	ASSLGGVREKLF
TRBJ1-5	.	TRBV18	ASSPGDQPQH
TRBJ1-4	TRBD1	TRBV28	ASSRPGQGGEKLF
TRBJ2-1	TRBD2	TRBV7-9	ASSFRLAGYNEQF
TRBJ1-5	.	TRBV15	ATSSGSDQPQH
TRBJ2-1	.	TRBV7-2	ASKTSGGPYNEQF
TRBJ2-3	TRBD2	TRBV6-5	ASLATSGSATQY
TRBJ1-6	.	TRBV5-1	ASSSGALYNSPLH
TRBJ2-5	.	TRBV27	ASSLARRTGETQY